A selection of T cell receptor beta chains follows, all from one sample in a study of cytomegalovirus exposure and HLA in healthy donors. The repertoire was sequenced with immunoSEQ multiplex PCR; TCRdb's copy has only in-frame clones and lacks some. The table records fewer than 110,000 clones, 74% of them present only once. The sequenced sample was PBMCs. These receptors all stem from a woman in her thirties or forties in good health and CMV-seropositive. Each CDR3 is given with its conserved first and last residue. A D gene is named only where the DNA matches it firmly. Clone size is shown for a subset of rows, as once, few, many or a class of expanded clone.

J gene: TRBJ2-7; D gene: -; CDR3 length: 15; clone size: -; V gene: TRBV2; CDR3 protein: CASSVEGAISYEQYF; CDR3 DNA: TGTGCCAGCTCTGTGGAGGGGGCCATATCCTACGAGCAGTACTTC
J gene: TRBJ2-1; D gene: -; CDR3 length: 12; clone size: -; V gene: TRBV5-1; CDR3 protein: CASSLPSDEQFF; CDR3 DNA: TGCGCCAGCAGCTTGCCTAGCGATGAGCAGTTCTTC
J gene: TRBJ1-5; D gene: TRBD1; CDR3 length: 18; clone size: -; V gene: TRBV2; CDR3 protein: CASSSSGTGLYSNQPQHF; CDR3 DNA: TGTGCCAGCAGCTCCTCGGGGACAGGGCTTTATAGCAATCAGCCCCAGCATTTT
J gene: TRBJ2-7; D gene: TRBD1; CDR3 length: 15; clone size: -; V gene: TRBV9; CDR3 protein: CASSVRTGASYEQYF; CDR3 DNA: TGTGCCAGCAGCGTCAGGACAGGGGCTTCGTACGAGCAGTACTTC
J gene: TRBJ1-3; D gene: -; CDR3 length: 12; clone size: -; V gene: TRBV30; CDR3 protein: CAGRGSGNTIYF; CDR3 DNA: TGTGCCGGCAGGGGATCCGGAAACACCATATATTTT
J gene: TRBJ2-7; D gene: TRBD2; CDR3 length: 16; clone size: -; V gene: TRBV5-1; CDR3 protein: CASSLAEFSSGGLQYF; CDR3 DNA: TGCGCCAGCAGCTTGGCCGAATTTTCTAGCGGGGGGTTACAGTACTTC
J gene: TRBJ1-2; D gene: -; CDR3 length: 16; clone size: -; V gene: TRBV7-8; CDR3 protein: CASSLDWTRRGYGYTF; CDR3 DNA: TGTGCCAGCAGCTTAGATTGGACGAGGAGGGGTTATGGCTACACCTTC
J gene: TRBJ2-1; D gene: -; CDR3 length: 13; clone size: -; V gene: TRBV5-1; CDR3 protein: CASSLDGVYEQFF; CDR3 DNA: TGCGCCAGCAGCTTGGACGGGGTGTATGAGCAGTTCTTC
J gene: TRBJ2-1; D gene: TRBD2; CDR3 length: 17; clone size: -; V gene: TRBV27; CDR3 protein: CASKGLPGGGSYNEQFF; CDR3 DNA: TGTGCCAGCAAGGGACTACCCGGGGGAGGCTCCTACAATGAGCAGTTCTTC
J gene: TRBJ1-2; D gene: -; CDR3 length: 13; clone size: -; V gene: TRBV5-6; CDR3 protein: CASGRQDNYGYTF; CDR3 DNA: TGTGCCAGCGGACGACAGGATAACTATGGCTACACCTTC
J gene: TRBJ1-6; D gene: -; CDR3 length: 16; clone size: -; V gene: TRBV5-1; CDR3 protein: CASSLGGSSYNSPLHF; CDR3 DNA: TGCGCCAGCAGCTTGGGCGGGAGCTCCTATAATTCACCCCTCCACTTT
J gene: TRBJ2-7; D gene: TRBD2; CDR3 length: 16; clone size: -; V gene: TRBV27; CDR3 protein: CASSLKGGGVTYEQYF; CDR3 DNA: TGTGCCAGCAGTTTAAAGGGCGGGGGGGTTACCTACGAGCAGTACTTC
J gene: TRBJ2-3; D gene: TRBD2; CDR3 length: 14; clone size: -; V gene: TRBV18; CDR3 protein: CASSQGTTPDTQYF; CDR3 DNA: TGTGCCAGCTCACAAGGGACTACCCCCGATACGCAGTATTTT
J gene: TRBJ1-6; D gene: -; CDR3 length: 13; clone size: once; V gene: TRBV30; CDR3 protein: CAWNSQVNSPLHF; CDR3 DNA: TGTGCCTGGAATTCACAGGTCAATTCACCCCTCCACTTT
J gene: TRBJ2-6; D gene: -; CDR3 length: 16; clone size: -; V gene: TRBV9; CDR3 protein: CASSGGGRLEANVLTF; CDR3 DNA: TGTGCCAGCAGCGGGGGGGGCCGACTCGAGGCCAACGTCCTGACTTTC
J gene: TRBJ1-5; D gene: -; CDR3 length: 14; clone size: -; V gene: TRBV27; CDR3 protein: CASSLQASNQPQHF; CDR3 DNA: TGTGCCAGCAGTCTCCAGGCTAGCAATCAGCCCCAGCATTTT
J gene: TRBJ1-6; D gene: TRBD1; CDR3 length: 16; clone size: -; V gene: TRBV19; CDR3 protein: CASRAGDRGGNSPLHF; CDR3 DNA: TGTGCCAGTAGGGCCGGAGACAGGGGTGGTAATTCACCCCTCCACTTT
J gene: TRBJ1-1; D gene: -; CDR3 length: 13; clone size: -; V gene: TRBV4-2; CDR3 protein: CASSEAQGTEAFF; CDR3 DNA: TGTGCCAGCAGCGAGGCTCAGGGCACTGAAGCTTTCTTT
J gene: TRBJ2-3; D gene: TRBD1; CDR3 length: 14; clone size: -; V gene: TRBV2; CDR3 protein: CASSTGTVTDTQYF; CDR3 DNA: TGTGCCAGCAGTACCGGGACAGTCACAGATACGCAGTATTTT
J gene: TRBJ1-2; D gene: -; CDR3 length: 12; clone size: -; V gene: TRBV30; CDR3 protein: CAWDGSEGGYTF; CDR3 DNA: TGTGCCTGGGACGGGTCGGAGGGGGGCTACACCTTC